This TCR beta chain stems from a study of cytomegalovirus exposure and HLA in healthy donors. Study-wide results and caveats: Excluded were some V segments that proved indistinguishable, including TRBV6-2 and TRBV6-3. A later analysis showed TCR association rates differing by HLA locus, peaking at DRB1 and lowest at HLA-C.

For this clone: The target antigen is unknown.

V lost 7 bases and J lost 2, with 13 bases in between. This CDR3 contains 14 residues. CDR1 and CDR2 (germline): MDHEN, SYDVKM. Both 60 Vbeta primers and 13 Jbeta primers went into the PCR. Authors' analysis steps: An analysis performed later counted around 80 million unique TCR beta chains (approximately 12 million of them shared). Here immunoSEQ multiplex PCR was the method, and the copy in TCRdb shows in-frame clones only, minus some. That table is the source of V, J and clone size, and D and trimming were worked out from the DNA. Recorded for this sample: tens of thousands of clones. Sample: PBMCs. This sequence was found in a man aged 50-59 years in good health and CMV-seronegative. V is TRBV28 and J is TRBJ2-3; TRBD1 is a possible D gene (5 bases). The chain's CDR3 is CASKLPGSTDTQYF. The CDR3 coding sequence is TGTGCCAGCAAATTACCAGGGTCCACAGATACGCAGTATTTT. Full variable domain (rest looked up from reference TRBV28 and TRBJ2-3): DVKVTQSSRYLVKRTGEKVFLECVQDMDHENMFWYRQDPGLGLRLIYFSYDVKMKEKGDIPEGYSVSREKKERFSLILESASTNQTSMYLCASKLPGSTDTQYFGPGTRLTVL.